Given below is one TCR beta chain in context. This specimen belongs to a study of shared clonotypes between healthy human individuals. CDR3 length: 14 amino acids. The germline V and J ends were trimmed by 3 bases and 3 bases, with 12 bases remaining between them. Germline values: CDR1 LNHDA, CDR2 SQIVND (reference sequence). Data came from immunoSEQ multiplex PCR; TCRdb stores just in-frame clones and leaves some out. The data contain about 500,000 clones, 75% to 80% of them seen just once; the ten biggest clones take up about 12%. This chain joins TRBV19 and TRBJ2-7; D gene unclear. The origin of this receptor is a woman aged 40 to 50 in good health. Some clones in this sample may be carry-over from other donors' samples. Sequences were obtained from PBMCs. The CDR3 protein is CASSIQHLLYEQYF. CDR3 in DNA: TGTGCCAGTAGTATTCAACACCTACTCTACGAGCAGTACTTC. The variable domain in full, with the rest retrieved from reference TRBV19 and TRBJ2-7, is DGGITQSPKYLFRKEGQNVTLSCEQNLNHDAMYWYRQDPGQGLRLIYYSQIVNDFQKGDIAEGYSVSREKKESFPLTVTSAQKNPTAFYLCASSIQHLLYEQYFGPGTRLTVT.